The 7 T cell receptor beta chains in this list originate from one sample, sequenced in a study of PD-L1 blockade in urothelial cancer. The method was immunoSEQ multiplex PCR; TCRdb's version includes in-frame clones alone and lacks a portion of them. This sample has some 45,000 clones, with 88% found just once. Indicated time point: pretreatment peripheral blood. Specimen: PBMCs, collected around atezolizumab (anti-PD-L1) treatment. These TCRs come from a donor older than 35 with urothelial cancer.

The chain couples TRBV13 to TRBJ2-1; perhaps TRBD2 as D (6 bases). Germline V gene lookup returns CDR1 PRHDT and CDR2 FYEKMQ (reference sequence). The CDR3 spans 13 residues. V dropped 11 bases and J dropped 6 bases, with 17 bases sitting between them. The DNA for the CDR3 is TGTGCCGGAAGTACGGGAGTTGGCAATGAGCAGTTCTTC. Translating it yields CAGSTGVGNEQFF.

V is TRBV27 and J is TRBJ1-1; D call uncertain. The V end was cut by 9 bases, the J end by 3 bases, with 11 bases between. CDR1 MNHEY and CDR2 SMNVEV come from the germline V gene (reference sequence). The CDR3 contains 12 residues. CDR3: CARRAPDTEAFF. The CDR3 region has the DNA TGTGCCAGGCGGGCGCCGGACACTGAAGCTTTCTTT.

This clone was counted a single time. V usage is TRBV27 and J usage is TRBJ2-3; D is unclear. Trimming took off 3 bases at V and 0 bases at J, with 10 bases between the two ends. The CDR3 has 15 residues. Germline V gives CDR1 MNHEY, CDR2 SMNVEV (reference sequence). The CDR3 nucleotides are TGTGCCAGCAGTTTCGGGTACACTAGCACAGATACGCAGTATTTT. Protein product: CASSFGYTSTDTQYF.

The gene calls are TRBV18 and TRBJ1-2, with D possibly being TRBD1 (6 bases). The CDR3 is made up of 15 amino acids. Germline CDR1 reads KGHSH; CDR2 reads LQKENI. Deletions cut 3 bases from V and 2 bases from J, with 13 bases between. The CDR3 bases are TGTGCCAGCTCACCCACGGGGGGCGCGAACTATGGCTACACCTTC. Protein: CASSPTGGANYGYTF.

The chain recombines TRBV25-1 with TRBJ2-7, with TRBD1 identical over 10 bases. CDR1 is MGHDK and CDR2 is SYGVNS in the germline V gene. V lost 2 bases, J lost 3 bases, and 4 bases stayed unmatched. The CDR3 loop spans 15 amino acids. CDR3 residues: CASSEGGDRGYEQYF. The CDR3 DNA follows: TGTGCCAGCAGTGAAGGGGGGGACAGGGGCTACGAGCAGTACTTC.

CDR3 nucleotide sequence: TGTGCCAGCAGCCCACGCCCTGGGGGGGGCGGAGGAGGCGAGCAGTTCTTC. Translated, it gives CASSPRPGGGGGGEQFF. This chain links TRBV11-3 with TRBJ2-1; TRBD2 is a possible D gene (7 bases). The CDR3 loop spans 17 amino acids. Trimming left V 5 bases short and J 10 bases short, with 27 bases between. Germline values: CDR1 SGHNT, CDR2 YENEEA.

The chain joins TRBV27 to TRBJ2-1, with D tentatively TRBD2 (6 bases). Trimming removed 3 bases at V and 7 bases at J, with 13 bases between. CDR3 length: 14 amino acids. Germline CDR1 reads MNHEY; CDR2 reads SMNVEV (reference sequence). CDR3 sequence reads: CASSLGGTRNEQFF. The CDR3 coding sequence is TGTGCCAGCAGTTTGGGCGGGACCCGGAATGAGCAGTTCTTC.